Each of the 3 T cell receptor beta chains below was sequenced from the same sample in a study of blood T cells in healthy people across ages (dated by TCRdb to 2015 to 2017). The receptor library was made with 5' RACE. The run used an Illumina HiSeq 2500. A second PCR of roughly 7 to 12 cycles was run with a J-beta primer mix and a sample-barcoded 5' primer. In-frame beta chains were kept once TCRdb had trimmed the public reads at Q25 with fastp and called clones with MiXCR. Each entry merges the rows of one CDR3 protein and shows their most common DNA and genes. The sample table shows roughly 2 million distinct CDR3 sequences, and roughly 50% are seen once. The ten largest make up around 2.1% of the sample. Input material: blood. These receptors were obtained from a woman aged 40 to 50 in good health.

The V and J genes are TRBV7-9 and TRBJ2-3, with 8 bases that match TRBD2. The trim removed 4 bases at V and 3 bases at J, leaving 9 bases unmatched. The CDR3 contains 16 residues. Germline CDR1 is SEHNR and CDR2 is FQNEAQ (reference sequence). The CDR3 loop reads CASSSFGLATTDTQYF. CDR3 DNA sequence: TGTGCCAGCAGCTCCTTCGGACTAGCTACGACAGATACGCAGTATTTT.

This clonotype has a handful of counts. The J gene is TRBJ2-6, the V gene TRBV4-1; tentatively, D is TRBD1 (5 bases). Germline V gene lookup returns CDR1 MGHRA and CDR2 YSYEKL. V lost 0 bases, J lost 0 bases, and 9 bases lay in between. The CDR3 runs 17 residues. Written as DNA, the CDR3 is TGCGCCAGCAGCCAAGATCTGGGGCCCTCTGGGGCCAACGTCCTGACTTTC. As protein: CASSQDLGPSGANVLTF.

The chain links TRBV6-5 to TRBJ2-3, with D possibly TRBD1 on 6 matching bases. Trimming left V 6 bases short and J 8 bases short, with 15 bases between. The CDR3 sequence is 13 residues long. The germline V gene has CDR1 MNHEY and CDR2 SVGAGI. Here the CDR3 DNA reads TGTGCCAGCAGAATTACAGGGTACGGTACGCAGTATTTT. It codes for CASRITGYGTQYF.